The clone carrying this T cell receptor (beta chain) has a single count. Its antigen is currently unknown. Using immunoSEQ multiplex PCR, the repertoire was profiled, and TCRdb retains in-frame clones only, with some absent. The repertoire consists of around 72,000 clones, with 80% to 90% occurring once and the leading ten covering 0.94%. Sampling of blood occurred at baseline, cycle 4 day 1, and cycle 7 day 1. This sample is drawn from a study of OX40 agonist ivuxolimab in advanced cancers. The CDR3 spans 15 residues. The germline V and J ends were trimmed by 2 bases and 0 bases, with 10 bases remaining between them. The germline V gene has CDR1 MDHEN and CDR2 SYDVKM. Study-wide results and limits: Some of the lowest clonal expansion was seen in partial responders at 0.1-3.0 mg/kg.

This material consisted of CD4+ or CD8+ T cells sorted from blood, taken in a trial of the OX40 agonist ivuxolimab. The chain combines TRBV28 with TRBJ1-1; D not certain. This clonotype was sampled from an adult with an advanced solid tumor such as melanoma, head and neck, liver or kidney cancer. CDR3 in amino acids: CASSLEFGMNTEAFF. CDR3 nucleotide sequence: TGTGCCAGCAGTTTAGAATTCGGGATGAACACTGAAGCTTTCTTT.